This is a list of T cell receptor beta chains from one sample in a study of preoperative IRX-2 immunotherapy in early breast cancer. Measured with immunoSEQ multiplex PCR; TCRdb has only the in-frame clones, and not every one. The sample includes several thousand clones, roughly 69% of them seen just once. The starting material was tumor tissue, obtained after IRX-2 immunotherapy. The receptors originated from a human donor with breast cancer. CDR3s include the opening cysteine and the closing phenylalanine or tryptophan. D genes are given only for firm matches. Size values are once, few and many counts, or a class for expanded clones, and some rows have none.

CDR3 protein: CASSLGGTQNTEAFF
CDR3 DNA: TGCGCCAGCAGCTTGGGCGGGACACAGAACACTGAAGCTTTCTTT
J gene: TRBJ1-1
V gene: TRBV5-1
clone size: once
D gene: .

CDR3 protein: CASRRGEGEKLFF
CDR3 DNA: TGTGCCAGCAGAAGGGGGGAGGGTGAAAAACTGTTTTTT
J gene: TRBJ1-4
V gene: TRBV6-8
clone size: .
D gene: .

CDR3 protein: CASIEGAGYNEQFF
CDR3 DNA: TGCGCCAGCATAGAGGGGGCTGGATACAATGAGCAGTTCTTC
J gene: TRBJ2-1
V gene: TRBV10-2
clone size: .
D gene: TRBD1

CDR3 protein: CASSIWDKGVYEQYF
CDR3 DNA: TGTGCCAGTAGTATCTGGGACAAGGGGGTCTACGAGCAGTACTTC
J gene: TRBJ2-7
V gene: TRBV19
clone size: .
D gene: .

CDR3 protein: CASTRRLAGGPYEQYF
CDR3 DNA: TGTGCCAGCACCCGGAGACTAGCGGGAGGCCCTTACGAGCAGTACTTC
J gene: TRBJ2-7
V gene: TRBV11-3
clone size: .
D gene: TRBD2

CDR3 protein: CSGMIARDLGQQFF
CDR3 DNA: TGCAGCGGAATGATAGCCCGGGACCTCGGCCAGCAGTTCTTC
J gene: TRBJ2-1
V gene: TRBV29-1
clone size: .
D gene: .

CDR3 protein: CASSYRMVDTQYF
CDR3 DNA: TGTGCCAGCAGTTACCGCATGGTGGATACGCAGTATTTT
J gene: TRBJ2-3
V gene: TRBV6-8
clone size: medium-sized
D gene: .

CDR3 protein: CASSSGLAYNEQFF
CDR3 DNA: TGTGCCAGCAGCTCGGGACTAGCCTACAATGAGCAGTTCTTC
J gene: TRBJ2-1
V gene: TRBV11-3
clone size: medium-sized
D gene: TRBD2

CDR3 protein: CAWSVQGLGDYGYTF
CDR3 DNA: TGTGCCTGGAGTGTACAGGGATTAGGGGACTATGGCTACACCTTC
J gene: TRBJ1-2
V gene: TRBV30
clone size: .
D gene: .

CDR3 protein: CASSFASPGSYEQYF
CDR3 DNA: TGTGCCAGCAGCTTCGCCTCCCCGGGTTCCTACGAGCAGTACTTC
J gene: TRBJ2-7
V gene: TRBV7-1
clone size: once
D gene: .

CDR3 protein: CSVGWGRGQETQYF
CDR3 DNA: TGCAGCGTTGGATGGGGGCGAGGGCAAGAGACCCAGTACTTC
J gene: TRBJ2-5
V gene: TRBV29-1
clone size: .
D gene: .

CDR3 protein: CASSPGTGKVQMNTEAFF
CDR3 DNA: TGTGCCAGCAGTCCCGGGACAGGGAAAGTCCAGATGAACACTGAAGCTTTCTTT
J gene: TRBJ1-1
V gene: TRBV28
clone size: once
D gene: TRBD1

CDR3 protein: CASSLEGNSYEQYF
CDR3 DNA: TGCGCCAGCAGCTTGGAGGGGAACTCCTACGAGCAGTACTTC
J gene: TRBJ2-7
V gene: TRBV5-1
clone size: .
D gene: .

CDR3 protein: CASSDNRGTLINTEAFF
CDR3 DNA: TGTGCCAGTAGTGATAACAGGGGGACCCTAATTAACACTGAAGCTTTCTTT
J gene: TRBJ1-1
V gene: TRBV19
clone size: .
D gene: TRBD1

CDR3 protein: CASSAGPGETQYF
CDR3 DNA: TGTGCCAGCAGTGCAGGCCCTGGTGAGACCCAGTACTTC
J gene: TRBJ2-5
V gene: TRBV6-8
clone size: .
D gene: .

CDR3 protein: CASSSGPSSSYNEQFF
CDR3 DNA: TGCGCCAGCAGCTCGGGACCAAGCAGCTCCTACAATGAGCAGTTCTTC
J gene: TRBJ2-1
V gene: TRBV5-1
clone size: .
D gene: .

CDR3 protein: CASSPASGPYEQYF
CDR3 DNA: TGTGCCAGCAGTCCCGCGTCCGGACCCTACGAGCAATACTTC
J gene: TRBJ2-7
V gene: TRBV6-8
clone size: .
D gene: .

CDR3 protein: CASSYGRSGANVLTF
CDR3 DNA: TGTGCCAGTAGTTACGGCCGGTCTGGGGCCAACGTCCTGACTTTC
J gene: TRBJ2-6
V gene: TRBV19
clone size: .
D gene: .

CDR3 protein: CASSVSGVFMNTEAFF
CDR3 DNA: TGTGCCAGCAGTGTATCAGGGGTTTTCATGAACACTGAAGCTTTCTTT
J gene: TRBJ1-1
V gene: TRBV9
clone size: .
D gene: .

CDR3 protein: CASSYFSGNNYNEQFF
CDR3 DNA: TGTGCCAGCAGTTACTTTAGCGGGAACAACTACAATGAGCAGTTCTTC
J gene: TRBJ2-1
V gene: TRBV6-8
clone size: .
D gene: TRBD2

CDR3 protein: CASIPASLQPQHF
CDR3 DNA: TGTGCCAGCATACCAGCGTCTCTTCAGCCCCAGCATTTT
J gene: TRBJ1-5
V gene: TRBV28
clone size: .
D gene: .

CDR3 protein: CASSYSSSGQGETQYF
CDR3 DNA: TGCGCCAGCAGCTACAGTTCTAGCGGCCAAGGGGAGACCCAGTACTTC
J gene: TRBJ2-5
V gene: TRBV5-1
clone size: .
D gene: TRBD2

CDR3 protein: CASRRNMNTEAFF
CDR3 DNA: TGTGCCAGCAGAAGGAACATGAACACTGAAGCTTTCTTT
J gene: TRBJ1-1
V gene: TRBV6-8
clone size: large
D gene: .

CDR3 protein: CASSLPGQKYEAFF
CDR3 DNA: TGTGCCAGCAGTTTACCGGGACAGAAATATGAAGCTTTCTTT
J gene: TRBJ1-1
V gene: TRBV28
clone size: once
D gene: TRBD1

CDR3 protein: CASRGVGNTEAFF
CDR3 DNA: TGTGCCAGCCGTGGGGTGGGGAACACTGAAGCTTTCTTT
J gene: TRBJ1-1
V gene: TRBV6-8
clone size: few
D gene: .

CDR3 protein: CASSLRAGMSGNTQYF
CDR3 DNA: TGTGCCAGCAGCTTAAGGGCTGGGATGAGCGGTAATACGCAGTATTTT
J gene: TRBJ2-3
V gene: TRBV7-5
clone size: .
D gene: .

CDR3 protein: CASSVSLGLAGDTGELFF
CDR3 DNA: TGTGCCAGCAGCGTATCCCTTGGACTAGCGGGAGACACCGGGGAGCTGTTTTTT
J gene: TRBJ2-2
V gene: TRBV9
clone size: .
D gene: TRBD2

CDR3 protein: CAISESPTSSRQGEQFF
CDR3 DNA: TGTGCCATCAGTGAGTCCCCAACTAGCTCCCGCCAAGGTGAGCAGTTCTTC
J gene: TRBJ2-1
V gene: TRBV10-3
clone size: few
D gene: .

CDR3 protein: CASSLRGVWDQPQHF
CDR3 DNA: TGTGCCAGCAGCTTGCGGGGGGTATGGGATCAGCCCCAGCATTTT
J gene: TRBJ1-5
V gene: TRBV11-3
clone size: few
D gene: .

CDR3 protein: CASSRLGLLETQYF
CDR3 DNA: TGTGCCAGCAGCCGGCTGGGACTTCTGGAGACCCAGTACTTC
J gene: TRBJ2-5
V gene: TRBV7-1
clone size: .
D gene: .